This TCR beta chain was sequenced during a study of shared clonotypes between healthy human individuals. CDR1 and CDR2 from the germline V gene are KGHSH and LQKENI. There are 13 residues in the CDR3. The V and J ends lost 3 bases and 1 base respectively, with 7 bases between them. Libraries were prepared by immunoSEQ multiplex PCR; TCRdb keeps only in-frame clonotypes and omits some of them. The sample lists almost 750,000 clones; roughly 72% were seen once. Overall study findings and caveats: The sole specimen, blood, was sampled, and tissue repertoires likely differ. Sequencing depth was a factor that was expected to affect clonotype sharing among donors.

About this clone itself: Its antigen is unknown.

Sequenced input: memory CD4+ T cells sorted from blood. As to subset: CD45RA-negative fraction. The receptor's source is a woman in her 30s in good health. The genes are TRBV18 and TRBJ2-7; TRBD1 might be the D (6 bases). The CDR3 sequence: CASSPGASYEQYF. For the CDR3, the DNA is TGTGCCAGCTCACCGGGGGCTTCCTACGAGCAGTACTTC.